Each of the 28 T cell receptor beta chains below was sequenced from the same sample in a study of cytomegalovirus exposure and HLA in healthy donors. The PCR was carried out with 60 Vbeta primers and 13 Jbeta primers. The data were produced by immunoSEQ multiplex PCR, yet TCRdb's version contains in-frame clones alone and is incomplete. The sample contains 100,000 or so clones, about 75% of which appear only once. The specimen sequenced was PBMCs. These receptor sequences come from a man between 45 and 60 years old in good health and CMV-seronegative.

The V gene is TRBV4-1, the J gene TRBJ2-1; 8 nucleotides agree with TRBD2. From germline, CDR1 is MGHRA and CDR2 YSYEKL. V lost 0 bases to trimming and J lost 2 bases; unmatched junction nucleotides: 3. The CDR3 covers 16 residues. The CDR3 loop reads CASSQESSGTYNEQFF. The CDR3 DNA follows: TGCGCCAGCAGCCAAGAGAGTAGCGGGACCTACAATGAGCAGTTCTTC.

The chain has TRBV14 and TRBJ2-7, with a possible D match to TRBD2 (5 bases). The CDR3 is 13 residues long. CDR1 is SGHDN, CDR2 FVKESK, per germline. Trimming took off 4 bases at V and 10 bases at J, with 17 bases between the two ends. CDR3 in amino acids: CASSRETITAQYF. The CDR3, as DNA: TGTGCCAGCAGCCGGGAGACTATTACGGCCCAGTACTTC.

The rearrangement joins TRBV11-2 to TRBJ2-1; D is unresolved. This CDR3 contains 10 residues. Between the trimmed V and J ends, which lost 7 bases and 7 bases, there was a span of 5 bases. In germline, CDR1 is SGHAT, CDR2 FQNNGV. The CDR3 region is CASTVNEQFF. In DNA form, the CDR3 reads TGTGCCAGCACAGTTAATGAGCAGTTCTTC.

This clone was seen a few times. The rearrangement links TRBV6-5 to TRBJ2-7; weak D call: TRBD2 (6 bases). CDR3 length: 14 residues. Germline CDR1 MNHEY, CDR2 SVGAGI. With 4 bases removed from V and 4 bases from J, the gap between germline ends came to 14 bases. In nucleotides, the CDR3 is TGTGCCAGCAGTTCCCTGTGGACTAATTACGAGCAGTACTTC. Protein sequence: CASSSLWTNYEQYF.

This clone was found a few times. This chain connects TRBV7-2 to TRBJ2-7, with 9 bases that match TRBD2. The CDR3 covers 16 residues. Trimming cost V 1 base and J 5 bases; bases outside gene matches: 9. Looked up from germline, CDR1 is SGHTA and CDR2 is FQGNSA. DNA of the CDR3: TGTGCCAGCAGCTTAGAGGGGGCTAGCGGGACTAACGAGCAGTACTTC. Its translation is CASSLEGASGTNEQYF.

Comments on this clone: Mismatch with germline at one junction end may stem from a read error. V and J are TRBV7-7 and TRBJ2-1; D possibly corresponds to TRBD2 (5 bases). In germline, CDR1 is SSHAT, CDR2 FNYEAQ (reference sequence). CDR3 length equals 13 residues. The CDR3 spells CASSLSGLNEQFF. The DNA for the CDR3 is TGTGCTAGCAGCTTGAGCGGCCTCAATGAGCAGTTCTTC.

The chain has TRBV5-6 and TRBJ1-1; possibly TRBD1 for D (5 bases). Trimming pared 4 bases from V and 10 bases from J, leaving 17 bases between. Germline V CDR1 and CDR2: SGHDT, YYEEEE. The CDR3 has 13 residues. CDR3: CASSPEGSYGAFF. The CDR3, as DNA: TGTGCCAGCAGCCCGGAGGGGTCTTACGGAGCTTTCTTT.

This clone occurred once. As DNA, the CDR3 is TGTGCCAGCAGCTTAACTCCAGGGGCGAACACTGAAGCTTTCTTT. As protein: CASSLTPGANTEAFF. V gene TRBV7-3 combines with J gene TRBJ1-1; tentative D call: TRBD1 (6 bases). Deletions cut 0 bases from V and 1 base from J, with 9 bases between. The CDR3 loop spans 15 amino acids. CDR1 is SGHTA and CDR2 is FQGTGA in the germline V gene.

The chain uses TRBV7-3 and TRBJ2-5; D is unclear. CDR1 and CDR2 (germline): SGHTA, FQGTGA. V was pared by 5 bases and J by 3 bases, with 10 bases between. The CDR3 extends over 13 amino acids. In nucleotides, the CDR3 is TGTGCCAGCAGCCCCACTATCGAAGAGACCCAGTACTTC. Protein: CASSPTIEETQYF.

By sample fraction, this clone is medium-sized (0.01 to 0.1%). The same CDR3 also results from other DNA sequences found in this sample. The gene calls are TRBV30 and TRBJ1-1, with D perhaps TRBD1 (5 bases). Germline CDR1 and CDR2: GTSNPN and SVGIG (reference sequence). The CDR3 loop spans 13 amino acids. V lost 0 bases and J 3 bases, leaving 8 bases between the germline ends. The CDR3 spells CAWSVTGDTEAFF. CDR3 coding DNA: TGTGCCTGGAGTGTAACAGGAGACACTGAAGCTTTCTTT.

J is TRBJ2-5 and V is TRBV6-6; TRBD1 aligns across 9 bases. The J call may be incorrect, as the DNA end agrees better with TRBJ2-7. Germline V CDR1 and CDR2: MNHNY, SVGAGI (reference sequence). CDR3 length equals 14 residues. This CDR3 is CASLRTGQGYEQYF. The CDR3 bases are TGTGCCAGCCTTAGAACGGGACAGGGCTACGAGCAGTACTTC.

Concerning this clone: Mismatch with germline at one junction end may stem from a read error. The CDR3, as DNA: TGTGCCAGCTTACCAAGGCAGGGGTCCGTCGATACGCAGTATTTT. It specifies CASLPRQGSVDTQYF. This chain connects TRBV18 to TRBJ2-3, with D possibly being TRBD1 (6 bases). The CDR3 is made up of 15 amino acids. Germline V gene lookup returns CDR1 KGHSH and CDR2 LQKENI.

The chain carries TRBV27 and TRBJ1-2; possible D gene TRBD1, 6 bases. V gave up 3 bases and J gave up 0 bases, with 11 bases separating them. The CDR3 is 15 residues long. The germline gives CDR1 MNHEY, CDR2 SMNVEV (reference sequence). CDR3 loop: CASSFLQGPNYGYTF. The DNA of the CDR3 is TGTGCCAGCAGTTTTCTCCAGGGGCCTAACTATGGCTACACCTTC.

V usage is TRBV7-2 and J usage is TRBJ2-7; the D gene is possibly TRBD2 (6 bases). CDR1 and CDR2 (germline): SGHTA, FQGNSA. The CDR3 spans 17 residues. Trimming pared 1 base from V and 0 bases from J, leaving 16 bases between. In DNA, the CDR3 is TGTGCCAGCAGCTTAGGCGTCGGAGGGGCCATCTCCTACGAGCAGTACTTC. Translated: CASSLGVGGAISYEQYF. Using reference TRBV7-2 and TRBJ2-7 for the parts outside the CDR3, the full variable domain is GAGVSQSPSNKVTEKGKDVELRCDPISGHTALYWYRQSLGQGLEFLIYFQGNSAPDKSGLPSDRFSAERTGGSVSTLTIQRTQQEDSAVYLCASSLGVGGAISYEQYFGPGTRLTVT.

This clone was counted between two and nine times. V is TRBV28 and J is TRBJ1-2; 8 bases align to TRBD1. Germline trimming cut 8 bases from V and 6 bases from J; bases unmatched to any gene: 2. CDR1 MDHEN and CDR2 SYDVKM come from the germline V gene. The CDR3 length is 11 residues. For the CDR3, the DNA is TGTGCCAGCGCAGGGGGCCATGGCTACACCTTC. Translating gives CASAGGHGYTF.

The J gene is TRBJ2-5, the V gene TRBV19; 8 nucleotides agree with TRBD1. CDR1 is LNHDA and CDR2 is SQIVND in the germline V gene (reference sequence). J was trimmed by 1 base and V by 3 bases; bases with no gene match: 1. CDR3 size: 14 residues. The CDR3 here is CASSMQGAQETQYF. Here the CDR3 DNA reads TGTGCCAGTAGTATGCAGGGGGCCCAAGAGACCCAGTACTTC.

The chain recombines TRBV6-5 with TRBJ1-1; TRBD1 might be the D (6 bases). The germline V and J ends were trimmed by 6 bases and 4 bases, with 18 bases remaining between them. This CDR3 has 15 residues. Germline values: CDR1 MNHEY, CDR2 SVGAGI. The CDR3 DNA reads TGTGCCAGCAGCCCGGGACAAGCCTATGGCACTGAAGCTTTCTTT. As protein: CASSPGQAYGTEAFF.

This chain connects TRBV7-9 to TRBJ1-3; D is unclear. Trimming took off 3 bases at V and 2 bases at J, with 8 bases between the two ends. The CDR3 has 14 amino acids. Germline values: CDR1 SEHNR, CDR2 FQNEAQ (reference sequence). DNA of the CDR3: TGTGCCAGCAGCTTTGCCGGGGCTGGAAACACCATATATTTT. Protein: CASSFAGAGNTIYF.

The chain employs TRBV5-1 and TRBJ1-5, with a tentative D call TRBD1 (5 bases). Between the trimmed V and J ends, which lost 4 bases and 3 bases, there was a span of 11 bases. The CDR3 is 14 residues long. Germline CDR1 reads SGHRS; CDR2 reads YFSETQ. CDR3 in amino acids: CASSPSGNNQPQHF. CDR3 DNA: TGCGCCAGCAGCCCCTCAGGGAACAATCAGCCCCAGCATTTT.

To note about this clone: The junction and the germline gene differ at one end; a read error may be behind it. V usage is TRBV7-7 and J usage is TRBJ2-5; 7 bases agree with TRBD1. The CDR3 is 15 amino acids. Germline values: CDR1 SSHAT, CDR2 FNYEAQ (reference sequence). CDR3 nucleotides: TGTGCTAGCAGCCCGACAGGGTCTCGAGCAGAGACCCAGTACTTC. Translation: CASSPTGSRAETQYF.

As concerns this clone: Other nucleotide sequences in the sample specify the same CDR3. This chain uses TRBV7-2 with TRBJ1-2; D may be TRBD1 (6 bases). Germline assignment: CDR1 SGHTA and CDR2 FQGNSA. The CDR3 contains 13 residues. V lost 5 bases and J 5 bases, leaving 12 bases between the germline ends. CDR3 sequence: CASSPDRDYGYTF. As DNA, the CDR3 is TGTGCCAGCAGCCCGGACAGAGATTATGGCTACACCTTC.

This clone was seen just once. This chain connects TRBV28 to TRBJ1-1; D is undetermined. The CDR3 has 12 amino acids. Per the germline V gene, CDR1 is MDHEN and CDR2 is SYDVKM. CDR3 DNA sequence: TGTGTAGTAGATTCGGGAAAAACTGAAGCTTTCTTT. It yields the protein CVVDSGKTEAFF.

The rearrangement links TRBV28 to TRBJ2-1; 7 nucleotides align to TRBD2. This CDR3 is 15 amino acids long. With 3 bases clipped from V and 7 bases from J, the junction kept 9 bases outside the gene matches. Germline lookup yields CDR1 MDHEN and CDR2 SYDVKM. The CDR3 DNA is TGTGCCAGCAGTTTTGCGGGGGTTAAGGGGAATGAGCAGTTCTTC. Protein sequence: CASSFAGVKGNEQFF.

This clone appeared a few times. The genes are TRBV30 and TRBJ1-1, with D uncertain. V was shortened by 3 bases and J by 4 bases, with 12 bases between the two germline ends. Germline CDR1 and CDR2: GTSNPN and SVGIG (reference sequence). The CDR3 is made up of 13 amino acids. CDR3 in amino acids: CAWSPGLGTEAFF. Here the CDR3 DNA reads TGTGCCTGGAGCCCAGGACTCGGCACTGAAGCTTTCTTT.

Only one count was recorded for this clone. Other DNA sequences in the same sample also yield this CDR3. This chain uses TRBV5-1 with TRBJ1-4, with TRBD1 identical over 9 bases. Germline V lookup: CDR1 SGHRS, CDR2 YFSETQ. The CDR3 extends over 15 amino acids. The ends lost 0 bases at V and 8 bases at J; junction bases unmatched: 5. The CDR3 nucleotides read TGCGCCAGCAGCTTGGCCGGGACAGGGAACGAAAAACTGTTTTTT. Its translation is CASSLAGTGNEKLFF.

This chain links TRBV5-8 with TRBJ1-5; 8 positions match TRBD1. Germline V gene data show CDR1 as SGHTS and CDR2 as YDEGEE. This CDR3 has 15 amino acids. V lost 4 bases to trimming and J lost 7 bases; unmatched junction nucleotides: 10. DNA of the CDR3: TGTGCCAGCAGCCCTATGGACAGGGAGGAACAGCCCCAGCATTTT. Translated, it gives CASSPMDREEQPQHF.

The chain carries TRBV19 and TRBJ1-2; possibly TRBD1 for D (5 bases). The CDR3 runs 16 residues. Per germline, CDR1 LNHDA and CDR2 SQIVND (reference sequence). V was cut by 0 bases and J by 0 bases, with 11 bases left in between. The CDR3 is CASSIDLDSSNYGYTF. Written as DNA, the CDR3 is TGTGCCAGTAGTATAGATCTTGACAGTTCTAACTATGGCTACACCTTC.

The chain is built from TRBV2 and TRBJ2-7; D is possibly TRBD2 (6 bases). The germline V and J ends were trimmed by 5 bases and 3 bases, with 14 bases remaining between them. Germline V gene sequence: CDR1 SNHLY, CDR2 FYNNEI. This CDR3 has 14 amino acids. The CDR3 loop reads CASSSFGEDYEQYF. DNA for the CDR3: TGTGCCAGCAGTTCATTTGGGGAGGACTACGAGCAGTACTTC.